These 8 T cell receptor beta chains originate from one sample sequenced in a study of blood T cell repertoires in COVID-19. The data were produced by immunoSEQ multiplex PCR, yet TCRdb's version contains in-frame clones alone and is incomplete. In the table there are 350,000 or so clones, around 91% of which are singletons. The source material was peripheral blood. These receptor sequences come from a man younger than 35 with active or convalescent COVID-19.

The rearrangement uses TRBV5-8 and TRBJ2-3, with TRBD1 identical over 8 bases. V shed 6 bases and J 2 bases; nucleotides not matched to a gene: 8. The CDR3 length is 15 residues. Per germline, CDR1 SGHTS and CDR2 YDEGEE. The CDR3 sequence is CASNGDRGATDTQYF. CDR3 coding DNA: TGTGCCAGCAATGGTGACAGGGGCGCCACAGATACGCAGTATTTT.

The J gene is TRBJ2-5, the V gene TRBV9; TRBD1 aligns across 10 bases. The J segment lost 5 bases and the V segment lost 3 bases, leaving 7 bases of the junction unmatched. The CDR3 length is 15 residues. In germline, CDR1 is SGDLS, CDR2 YYNGEE. The DNA of the CDR3 is TGTGCCAGCAGCGGCTGGACAGGGGGGCGGGAGACCCAGTACTTC. This codes for CASSGWTGGRETQYF.

The V call is TRBV15, the J call TRBJ1-4; 9 nucleotides match TRBD1. The ends lost 8 bases at V and 8 bases at J; junction bases unmatched: 9. The length of the CDR3 is 14 residues. CDR1 is LNHNV, CDR2 YYDKDF, per germline (reference sequence). The CDR3 here is CATLPGTGFEKLFF. The CDR3 region has the DNA TGTGCCACCCTACCCGGGACAGGGTTCGAAAAACTGTTTTTT. The complete variable domain, with remaining parts taken from reference TRBV15 and TRBJ1-4, reads DAMVIQNPRYQVTQFGKPVTLSCSQTLNHNVMYWYQQKSSQAPKLLFHYYDKDFNNEADTPDNFQSRRPNTSFCFLDIRSPGLGDTAMYLCATLPGTGFEKLFFGSGTQLSVL.

The CDR3 DNA reads TGCGCCAGCAGCTGGGCGTCCTCCTACGAGCAGTACTTC. Its protein is CASSWASSYEQYF. The V and J genes are TRBV4-1 and TRBJ2-7; D gene uncertain. Trimming removed 5 bases from V and 0 bases from J, with 8 bases in between. This CDR3 is 13 amino acids long. Per the germline V gene, CDR1 is MGHRA and CDR2 is YSYEKL.

The V call is TRBV5-5, the J call TRBJ2-2, with 8 positions matching TRBD1. J gave up 5 bases and V 6 bases, and 15 bases lay outside the gene matches. CDR3 length equals 17 residues. Per the germline V gene, CDR1 is SGHKS and CDR2 is YYEKEE (reference sequence). The CDR3 loop reads CASNPRIGTGSTGELFF. CDR3 bases: TGTGCCAGCAACCCCCGGATCGGGACAGGAAGTACCGGGGAGCTGTTTTTT.

The count of this clone is one. This sequence joins TRBV7-3 and TRBJ1-5, with unresolved D. This CDR3 is 13 amino acids long. V lost 0 bases to trimming and J lost 7 bases, with 7 bases between them. CDR1 and CDR2 from the germline V gene are SGHTA and FQGTGA. As DNA, the CDR3 is TGTGCCAGCAGCTTAACGATCGGGCAGCCCCAGCATTTT. Translation: CASSLTIGQPQHF.

The chain uses TRBV7-2 and TRBJ2-7, with D hard to call. Germline assignment: CDR1 SGHTA and CDR2 FQGNSA. V was shortened by 5 bases and J by 5 bases, with 10 bases between the two germline ends. The CDR3 is 12 residues long. The CDR3 coding sequence is TGTGCCAGCAGCCCAAACCGGGACGAGCAGTACTTC. Amino acids: CASSPNRDEQYF.

The V call is TRBV7-2, the J call TRBJ1-6; TRBD1 matches at 12 bases. This CDR3 region has 14 residues. In germline, CDR1 is SGHTA, CDR2 FQGNSA. The V segment lost 4 bases and the J segment 14 bases; nucleotides outside the gene matches: 6. As DNA, the CDR3 is TGTGCCAGCAGCTCGGGACAGGGGGCTTTGGCCCTCCACTTT. Translated: CASSSGQGALALHF.